This is a list of T cell receptor beta chains from one sample in a study of early T cells in non-severe SARS-CoV-2 infection. TCRdb re-called the 5' RACE reads with MiXCR, one entry per CDR3 protein. Altogether tens of thousands of distinct CDR3 sequences are present, roughly 6.5% being singletons, with the ten largest covering approximately 4.1%. The sequenced material came from whole blood. These receptors were taken from an adult who was a healthcare worker with PCR-confirmed SARS-CoV-2 infection or an uninfected control (not recorded which). Both conserved end residues are trimmed from each CDR3.

V	J	CDR3
TRBV3-1	TRBJ2-5	ASSQPRGQGKRGETQY
TRBV6-1	TRBJ2-3	ASSVKFGVSDTQY
TRBV19	TRBJ1-2	ASTPPGPTNYGYT
TRBV19	TRBJ1-2	ASTSRAGGPHYGYT
TRBV28	TRBJ2-1	ASTSGSYSYNEQF
TRBV18	TRBJ1-3	ASSPVQQGNTIY
TRBV27	TRBJ2-6	ASSLMSSATGANVLT
TRBV5-1	TRBJ1-6	ASSLRGSSYNSPLH
TRBV3-2	TRBJ2-5	ASRTQETQY
TRBV11-2	TRBJ1-1	ASSGQGIEAF
TRBV4-3	TRBJ2-7	ASSQSEGRAYEQY
TRBV7-2	TRBJ2-7	ASSSFGEQY
TRBV20-1	TRBJ1-2	SARPGYT
TRBV15	TRBJ2-7	ATSRPGQPYEQY
TRBV24-1	TRBJ2-5	ATSDFQEQETQY
TRBV11-2	TRBJ2-7	ASSLRGGPQDEQY
TRBV20-1	TRBJ1-1	SARGDMNTEAF
TRBV12-3/TRBV12-4	TRBJ1-5	ASSFLGQGRNSNQPQH
TRBV6-6	TRBJ1-4	ASRQGAEKLF
TRBV3-1	TRBJ2-2	ASSQSSTAWELF
TRBV6-2/TRBV6-3	TRBJ1-2	ASSEAPYYGYT
TRBV5-5	TRBJ2-2	ASSLTSGGSTGELF
TRBV6-6	TRBJ1-1	ASSYPLLGGNTEAF
TRBV7-2	TRBJ2-5	ASSSGGAQY
TRBV30	TRBJ1-1	AWSPGNGGTEAF
TRBV7-6	TRBJ2-1	ASSLAQAGGQNEQF
TRBV18	TRBJ1-1	ASSPREGTEAF
TRBV6-1	TRBJ1-6	ASSDGTGGYNSPLH
TRBV7-9	TRBJ2-5	ASSRWDRGAETQY
TRBV11-2	TRBJ2-6	ASSLTGSSGANVLT
TRBV7-2	TRBJ2-7	ASRLYYEQY
TRBV6-2/TRBV6-3	TRBJ2-7	AVHDRGGSYEQY
TRBV12-3/TRBV12-4	TRBJ1-1	ASSLIDENTEAF
TRBV4-1	TRBJ2-1	ASSQGAEQF
TRBV20-1	TRBJ1-1	SAPGQGLNTEAF
TRBV21-1	TRBJ2-2	ASSKRGVTSGSTGELF
TRBV5-4	TRBJ2-3	ASTGTGAGDTQY
TRBV5-5	TRBJ1-5	ASSLDLGGGQPQH
TRBV7-2	TRBJ2-7	ASSRPTDPQDYEQY
TRBV5-1	TRBJ2-2	ASSGQSNTGELF
TRBV9	TRBJ1-5	ASGAAGGPQH
TRBV24-1	TRBJ2-3	ATSDFGGGTDTQY
TRBV7-2	TRBJ2-3	ASRLDAGTQY
TRBV19	TRBJ1-2	ASSIGVGYGYT
TRBV7-9	TRBJ2-2	ASRRDGNTGELF
TRBV5-5	TRBJ2-1	ASSAGQATRTYNEQF
TRBV19	TRBJ1-5	ASSRQFSNQPQH
TRBV7-2	TRBJ2-5	ASSLVVLQQETQY
TRBV7-9	TRBJ2-5	ASSSWDRRQETQY
TRBV28	TRBJ1-1	ASSPGAGRI
TRBV6-1	TRBJ2-3	ATRGLGNWPSTDTQY
TRBV12-3/TRBV12-4	TRBJ2-7	ASSSSGGNPYEQY
TRBV28	TRBJ1-5	ASSPQGEGSNQPQH
TRBV19	TRBJ2-6	ATRDRSGANVLT
TRBV11-1	TRBJ2-7	ASSLRSGGSYEQY
TRBV14	TRBJ1-2	ASSQATGHYGYT
TRBV28	TRBJ1-1	ASSRPGTGSF
TRBV6-5	TRBJ2-5	ASSYPVGVEETQY
TRBV7-7	TRBJ2-1	ASSPPASHINEQF